The present entry profiles one T cell receptor beta chain with its context. These data belong to a study of control samples from healthy donors and cancer patients. Sequenced by immunoSEQ multiplex PCR; TCRdb stores in-frame clones only, minus some. The sample holds roughly 120,000 clones, 93% seen once. This sequence originates from a young man in good health. The sample comprised blood.

CDR3 sequence: CASTIGGANTEAFF. The CDR3 bases are TGTGCCAGCACCATCGGAGGAGCGAACACTGAAGCTTTCTTT. The gene calls are TRBV6-6 and TRBJ1-1; D remains ambiguous. There are 14 residues in the CDR3. V was pared by 7 bases and J by 1 base, with 13 bases between. Per germline, CDR1 MNHNY and CDR2 SVGAGI (reference sequence).